Below are 22 T cell receptor beta chains sequenced from a single sample in a study of sequential checkpoint blockade in melanoma. Described treatment: randomized to nivolumab then ipilimumab (arm A) or the reverse (arm B). The method was immunoSEQ multiplex PCR; TCRdb's version includes in-frame clones alone and lacks a portion of them. This sample has 8,900 or so clones, with more than 75% found just once. The source material was CD8+ T cells sorted from blood (inferred from file names), sampled from a patient given nivolumab and ipilimumab in sequence. The receptors come from a human donor with melanoma.

CDR3 DNA: TGTGCCAGCAGGGGACAGGGAACACACTACGAGCAGTACGTC. Residues: CASRGQGTHYEQYV. The gene calls are TRBV13 and TRBJ2-7, with TRBD1 matching over 9 bases. This CDR3 is built from 14 residues. CDR1 is PRHDT and CDR2 is FYEKMQ in the germline V gene (reference sequence). J was trimmed by 3 bases and V by 6 bases; bases with no gene match: 6.

The V gene is TRBV29-1, the J gene TRBJ2-1; 7 bases align to TRBD2. Unmatched junction bases numbered 5, after V lost 4 bases and J lost 8 bases. The germline V gene has CDR1 SQVTM and CDR2 ANQGSEA. The CDR3 is 12 residues long. The CDR3 reads CSVVLLADEQFF. The DNA for the CDR3 is TGCAGCGTTGTGCTGCTAGCGGATGAGCAGTTCTTC.

In its sample, this clone was seen once. The chain has TRBV11-2 and TRBJ2-7, with TRBD2 matching over 7 bases. Unmatched junction bases numbered 11, after V lost 5 bases and J lost 4 bases. Looked up from germline, CDR1 is SGHAT and CDR2 is FQNNGV. This CDR3 spans 15 amino acids. CDR3 nucleotides: TGTGCCAGCAGCCCCCCGGCTAGCGGAGCATACGAGCAGTACTTC. It encodes CASSPPASGAYEQYF.

The V call is TRBV16, the J call TRBJ1-2; D remains ambiguous. This CDR3 is built from 16 residues. V lost 2 bases to trimming and J lost 5 bases, with 18 bases between them. In germline, CDR1 is KGHSY, CDR2 FQNENV. CDR3 residues: CASSQPEVVPIYGYTF. CDR3 nucleotide sequence: TGTGCCAGCAGCCAACCTGAAGTGGTCCCTATATATGGCTACACCTTC.

The chain is built from TRBV19 and TRBJ2-1; 12 positions agree with TRBD2. This CDR3 is 16 amino acids long. Germline V gene data show CDR1 as LNHDA and CDR2 as SQIVND (reference sequence). V was clipped by 3 bases and J by 5 bases; unmatched bases: 5. CDR3 in amino acids: CASSIVTSGRHNEQFF. In DNA, the CDR3 is TGTGCCAGTAGTATTGTGACTAGCGGGAGACACAATGAGCAGTTCTTC.

The chain employs TRBV7-9 and TRBJ2-7; 10 positions agree with TRBD2. In germline, CDR1 is SEHNR, CDR2 FQNEAQ (reference sequence). The V segment lost 2 bases and the J segment 2 bases; nucleotides outside the gene matches: 6. The CDR3 length is 16 residues. CDR3 DNA sequence: TGTGCCAGCAGCTTAAAGGAGCGGGAGGGGACCTACGAGCAGTACTTC. Translation: CASSLKEREGTYEQYF.

This sequence joins TRBV27 and TRBJ2-1; tentatively, D is TRBD2 (5 bases). Germline assignment: CDR1 MNHEY and CDR2 SMNVEV (reference sequence). CDR3 size: 12 residues. Trimming cost V 4 bases and J 12 bases, with 13 bases left between them. CDR3 in DNA: TGTGCCAGCAGTTCCGGACTGCACGGGCAGTTCTTC. Encoded protein: CASSSGLHGQFF.

CDR3 sequence: CASSLEAYSNQPQHF. The CDR3 region has the DNA TGTGCCAGCAGTTTAGAAGCATATAGCAATCAGCCCCAGCATTTT. V usage is TRBV28 and J usage is TRBJ1-5; no reliable D call. V shed 2 bases and J shed 0 bases, with 8 bases lying between them. From germline, CDR1 is MDHEN and CDR2 SYDVKM. The CDR3 sequence is 15 residues long.

The V call is TRBV6-1, the J call TRBJ1-2; 7 bases fit TRBD1. V dropped 6 bases and J dropped 4; count of bases not matched to a gene: 11. The V gene's germline CDR1 is MNHNS and CDR2 SASEGT. CDR3 size: 15 residues. The CDR3 DNA reads TGTGCCAGCAGACCGGACAGGTTCAAGACCTATGGCTACACCTTC. It yields the protein CASRPDRFKTYGYTF.

This clone came up a few times. The chain employs TRBV6-6 and TRBJ2-7; D is perhaps TRBD1 (6 bases). V dropped 2 bases and J dropped 2 bases, with 7 bases sitting between them. The CDR3 consists of 13 residues. The germline gives CDR1 MNHNY, CDR2 SVGAGI (reference sequence). The DNA for the CDR3 is TGTGCCAGCAGTTACCGGGACACCTACGAGCAGTACTTC. It yields the protein CASSYRDTYEQYF.

The V and J genes are TRBV9 and TRBJ2-7, with TRBD1 matching 7 bases. Trimming removed 0 bases from V and 3 bases from J; junction bases left unmatched: 9. Germline-derived CDR1 and CDR2 are SGDLS and YYNGEE. CDR3 length: 16 residues. CDR3 bases: TGTGCCAGCAGCGTAGTTCCACAGGGGTGGTTCTACGAGCAGTACGTC. This encodes CASSVVPQGWFYEQYV.

This clone has only one observation. The V call is TRBV6-1, the J call TRBJ2-7; the D gene is possibly TRBD1 (6 bases). Trimming took off 2 bases at V and 0 bases at J, with 14 bases between the two ends. Per the germline V gene, CDR1 is MNHNS and CDR2 is SASEGT. CDR3 length: 16 amino acids. The CDR3 DNA follows: TGTGCCAGCAGTGAACGGTGGGGACACTACTCCTACGAGCAGTACGTC. Translation gives CASSERWGHYSYEQYV.

The chain joins TRBV9 to TRBJ2-1, with 8 bases matching TRBD1. Germline loops: CDR1 SGDLS, CDR2 YYNGEE. This CDR3 spans 16 amino acids. J was trimmed by 4 bases and V by 4 bases; bases with no gene match: 10. The CDR3 is CASSQPQGAQYNEQFF. The CDR3 DNA reads TGTGCCAGCAGCCAACCCCAGGGGGCACAATACAATGAGCAGTTCTTC.

V is TRBV19 and J is TRBJ1-5, with TRBD1 as a possible D gene (5 bases). The length of the CDR3 is 14 residues. Germline CDR1 is LNHDA and CDR2 is SQIVND (reference sequence). V shed 4 bases and J shed 0 bases, with 7 bases lying between them. Here the CDR3 DNA reads TGTGCCAGTAGTACCACAGGTAGCAATCAGCCCCAGCATTTT. Protein product: CASSTTGSNQPQHF.

The chain uses TRBV2 and TRBJ1-2, with a weak D call TRBD1 (5 bases). V lost 7 bases to trimming and J lost 7 bases, with 13 bases between them. CDR3 length: 12 residues. Germline V lookup: CDR1 SNHLY, CDR2 FYNNEI. CDR3 loop: CASISLGAGYTF. The CDR3 region has the DNA TGTGCCAGCATATCTCTAGGGGCTGGCTACACCTTC.

The chain employs TRBV9 and TRBJ2-2; TRBD2 aligns across 9 bases. V dropped 7 bases and J dropped 6; count of bases not matched to a gene: 13. This CDR3 comprises 16 residues. Germline CDR1 is SGDLS and CDR2 is YYNGEE. CDR3 in amino acids: CASALGSGRGSGELFF. The CDR3 nucleotides are TGTGCCAGCGCCCTCGGTAGCGGGAGAGGGTCCGGGGAGCTGTTTTTT.

The J gene is TRBJ1-4, the V gene TRBV30; the match to TRBD1 covers 9 bases. Germline trimming cut 0 bases from V and 11 bases from J; bases unmatched to any gene: 4. CDR1 is GTSNPN, CDR2 SVGIG, per germline (reference sequence). The CDR3 is made up of 13 amino acids. For the CDR3, the DNA is TGTGCCTGGAGTGTAGGGACAGGGAGCAAACTGTTTTTT. This translates into CAWSVGTGSKLFF.

The chain is built from TRBV2 and TRBJ1-5; a possible D gene is TRBD1 (6 bases). Trimming pared 4 bases from V and 1 base from J, leaving 11 bases between. CDR3 length equals 15 residues. Germline V lookup: CDR1 SNHLY, CDR2 FYNNEI. The CDR3 loop reads CASSAGTSSNQPQHF. DNA of the CDR3: TGTGCCAGCAGTGCTGGGACAAGCAGCAATCAGCCCCAGCATTTT. Using reference TRBV2 and TRBJ1-5 for the parts outside the CDR3, the full variable domain is EPEVTQTPSHQVTQMGQEVILRCVPISNHLYFYWYRQILGQKVEFLVSFYNNEISEKSEIFDDQFSVERPDGSNFTLKIRSTKLEDSAMYFCASSAGTSSNQPQHFGDGTRLSIL.

The gene calls are TRBV29-1 and TRBJ2-6; D may be TRBD1 (5 bases). The CDR3 covers 14 residues. V lost 6 bases to trimming and J lost 1 base, with 10 bases between them. In germline, CDR1 is SQVTM, CDR2 ANQGSEA. CDR3 nucleotides: TGCAGCGTCCGCGACAGTTCTGGGGCCAACGTCCTGACTTTC. This encodes CSVRDSSGANVLTF.

The chain has TRBV28 and TRBJ2-7, with 7 positions matching TRBD1. This CDR3 has 16 residues. Looked up from germline, CDR1 is MDHEN and CDR2 is SYDVKM. With V trimmed by 2 bases and J by 6 bases, 13 bases remained unmatched. The CDR3 region has the DNA TGTGCCAGCAGTTTAGGTACAGGGGACCCGGGTTTCGAGCAGTACGTC. Amino acids: CASSLGTGDPGFEQYV.

The rearrangement uses TRBV6-6 and TRBJ1-1; tentative D call: TRBD1 (5 bases). In germline, CDR1 is MNHNY, CDR2 SVGAGI (reference sequence). V was clipped by 3 bases and J by 4 bases, with 12 bases between them. This CDR3 has 14 residues. The CDR3 spells CASSYGGASTEAFF. CDR3 in DNA: TGTGCCAGCAGTTATGGAGGGGCTAGCACTGAAGCTTTCTTT.

V usage is TRBV11-3 and J usage is TRBJ1-1; D is ambiguous. CDR1 SGHNT and CDR2 YENEEA come from the germline V gene. Trimming removed 5 bases from V and 6 bases from J, with 7 bases in between. The CDR3 length is 11 residues. In nucleotides, the CDR3 is TGTGCCAGCAGCGCCGGGGCTGAAGCTTTCTTT. Protein sequence: CASSAGAEAFF. The full variable domain, with the rest looked up from reference TRBV11-3 and TRBJ1-1, is EAGVVQSPRYKIIEKKQPVAFWCNPISGHNTLYWYLQNLGQGPELLIRYENEEAVDDSQLPKDRFSAERLKGVDSTLKIQPAELGDSAVYLCASSAGAEAFFGQGTRLTVV.